This TCR beta chain comes out of a study of PD-1 blockade in classical Hodgkin lymphoma (dated by TCRdb to 2020 to 2022). In terms of the full investigation: Nivolumab dosing was 3 mg/kg intravenously every 2 weeks, continuing until either disease progression or unacceptable toxicity. The study used CyTOF and TCR beta sequencing to define a peripheral blood immune signature of response to PD-1 blockade in classical Hodgkin lymphoma.

Genomic DNA was extracted with the Qiagen DNeasy kit from unsorted PBMCs and from negatively selected CD4+ and CD8+ fractions. TCR beta CDR3 regions were amplified by immunoSEQ multiplex PCR using primers annealing to V and J segments. A synthetic immune receptor repertoire was used to minimize amplification bias, and remaining bias was computationally removed after sequencing. As for the authors' bioinformatics: Custom Python scripts were used to quantify repertoire diversity as the Shannon entropy index. Unsorted, CD4+ and CD8+ repertoires were analyzed separately, except for combined analyses in which CD4+ and CD8+ sequences were merged in silico. A clone was considered expanded if an increase in frequency of at least 2-fold after treatment relative to C1D1 was found, and a pseudocount of 0.5 was applied to clones undetected at baseline. Singleton clones were defined as clones with 0 or 1 copy at C1D1, and non-singleton clones were defined as clones with 2 or more copies. Clones expanded in unsorted samples were labelled as CD4+, CD8+ or unknown by matching protein sequences in sorted samples from the same patient. Wilcoxon tests on paired samples were used to test diversity changes from C1D1 to C4D1. Drawn from immuneACCESS, this table holds only the in-frame rearrangements with V and J called that TCRdb kept. Clones are partly lost; checked studies trace under half to an unresolved V gene and leave the rest unexplained. The V and J calls and clone size come from that table; D and trimming were worked out from the DNA. Recorded for this sample are about 89,000 clones; 75% to 95% of them occurred a single time. The top ten clones comprise approximately 2.9% of the sample.

The V end gives up 3 bases and the J end 2 bases, leaving 5 bases in the junction not matched to a gene. The CDR3 runs 15 residues from the cysteine to the phenylalanine. The sequence is cut down to CDR3 DNA, 45 bases in frame from base 1. Via the germline V gene, CDR1 is SGHAT and CDR2 FQNNGV. Paper-wide results and their limitations: A significant rise by C4D1 was seen in CD4+ but not CD8+ TCR diversity (p=0.0027 vs p=0.16), with the rise being most apparent in complete responders (p=0.02). Baseline TCR diversity was reported to be lower in newly diagnosed patients than in healthy donors, and even lower in relapsed/refractory patients. The study covered only a single clinical trial cohort, and the causes of the repertoire differences, possibly disease activity or prior therapy, were still not defined. Among trial patients, those achieving complete response had baseline diversity similar to that of newly diagnosed patients, while diversity was significantly lower in partial responders and progressors. Diversity was lower in patients who began nivolumab less than 1 year after ASCT, so these patients were left out of later analyses to avoid confounding by immune reconstitution.

A note on this clone: This clone's antigen is unknown. Base qualities were left out, and no much larger clone turns up one base away.

The sample's time point, from its label and the paper: cycle 4 day 1 (C4D1), after 6 weeks of nivolumab. Every trial patient had relapsed following autologous stem cell transplantation, and prior brentuximab vedotin exposure was what differed among cohorts A, B and C. The trial cohort comprised some 60 patients with relapsed/refractory classical Hodgkin lymphoma whose best overall responses were complete response, partial response or progressive disease. In the multi-cohort phase II CheckMate 205 trial, trial patients received single-agent nivolumab. Best overall response was determined by an independent review committee according to the 2007 International Working Group response criteria. PBMCs from the trial were collected at three points: immediately before nivolumab initiation (C1D1), and during therapy at cycle 2 day 1 and cycle 4 day 1. After peripheral blood was drawn into 8 mL Vacutainer Cell Preparation Tubes, PBMCs were isolated by centrifugation and then cryopreserved.

The receptor comes from a human donor with classical Hodgkin lymphoma. The chain links TRBV11-2 with TRBJ2-7; 9 central bases correspond to TRBD1. Material: peripheral blood mononuclear cells (PBMCs), obtained before the fourth cycle of nivolumab. The DNA is TGTGCCAGCAGCTTTACGGGACAGGGCACCTACGAGCAGTACTTC. This is translated as CASSFTGQGTYEQYF.